This T cell receptor (beta chain) was recorded in a study of OX40 agonist ivuxolimab in advanced cancers. Looking at the study overall: People in dose escalation had one of these cancers: hepatocellular carcinoma, melanoma, renal cell or head and neck cancer. Study results and caveats: On average, CD8+ T cells had more expanded clones than CD4+. Expanded peripheral T cells had an undetermined antigen specificity. Dosing at 0.1 to 3.0 mg/kg was accompanied by clonal expansion of CD4+ and CD8+ blood T cells by week 6.

To note about this clone: Its matching antigen is unknown.

Germline assignment: CDR1 SEHNR and CDR2 FQNEAQ (reference sequence). The CDR3 has 17 amino acids. The V gene end was trimmed by 2 bases and the J gene end by 6 bases; junction bases not matched to a gene: 11. The assay was immunoSEQ multiplex PCR, and TCRdb's table has in-frame clones only and misses some. The top ten clones hold approximately 0.2% of a sample with under 95,000 clones, roughly 89% of them seen once. The material sequenced was CD4+ or CD8+ T cells sorted from blood, taken in a trial of the OX40 agonist ivuxolimab. This TCR came from an adult with an advanced solid tumor such as melanoma, head and neck, liver or kidney cancer. This chain links TRBV7-9 with TRBJ2-1; TRBD2 aligns across 9 bases. CDR3 bases: TGTGCCAGCAGCTTATCTGGGGCTAGCGGGAACCTCAATGAGCAGTTCTTC. Protein: CASSLSGASGNLNEQFF.